This entry is about one T cell receptor (beta chain). No antigen is known for it. These data are taken from a study of graft-versus-host responses after intestinal transplantation. Study-level results: Some GvH clones were seen earlier in gut or blood, suggesting intestinal origin. Some patients had graft-donor T cell macrochimerism, and their allografts showed high graft-versus-host to host-versus-graft clonal ratios.

Assay: immunoSEQ multiplex PCR; the TCRdb copy retains only in-frame clones and omits some. The data show 84,000 or so clones, roughly 85% seen once. The sample was unstimulated CD4+ T cells sorted from spleen or lymph node cells, taken before intestinal transplant. The origin of this receptor is a human donor who received an intestinal transplant.

The CDR3 DNA is TGTGCCAGTACCCCGACAGGGGTAGGGTATCAGCCCCAGCATTTT. Protein product: CASTPTGVGYQPQHF. The chain combines TRBV19 with TRBJ1-5, with 8 bases matching TRBD1. Germline V CDR1 and CDR2: LNHDA, SQIVND (reference sequence). J gave up 5 bases and V 7 bases, and 10 bases lay outside the gene matches. The length of the CDR3 is 15 residues.